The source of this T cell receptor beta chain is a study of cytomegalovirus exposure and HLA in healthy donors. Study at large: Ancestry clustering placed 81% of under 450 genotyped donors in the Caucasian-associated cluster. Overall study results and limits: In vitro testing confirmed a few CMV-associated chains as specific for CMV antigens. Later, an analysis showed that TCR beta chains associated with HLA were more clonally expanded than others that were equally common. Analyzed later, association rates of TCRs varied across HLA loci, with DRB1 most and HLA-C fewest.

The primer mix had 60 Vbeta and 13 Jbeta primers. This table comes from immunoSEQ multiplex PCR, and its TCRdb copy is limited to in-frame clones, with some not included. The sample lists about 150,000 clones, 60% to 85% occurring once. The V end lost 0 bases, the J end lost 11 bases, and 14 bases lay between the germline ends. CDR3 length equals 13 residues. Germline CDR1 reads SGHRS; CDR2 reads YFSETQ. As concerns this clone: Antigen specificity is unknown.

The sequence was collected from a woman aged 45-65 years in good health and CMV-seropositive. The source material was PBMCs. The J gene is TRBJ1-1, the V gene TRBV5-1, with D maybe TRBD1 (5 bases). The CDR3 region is CASSLAEQGNAFF. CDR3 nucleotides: TGCGCCAGCAGCTTGGCCGAGCAGGGAAATGCTTTCTTT.